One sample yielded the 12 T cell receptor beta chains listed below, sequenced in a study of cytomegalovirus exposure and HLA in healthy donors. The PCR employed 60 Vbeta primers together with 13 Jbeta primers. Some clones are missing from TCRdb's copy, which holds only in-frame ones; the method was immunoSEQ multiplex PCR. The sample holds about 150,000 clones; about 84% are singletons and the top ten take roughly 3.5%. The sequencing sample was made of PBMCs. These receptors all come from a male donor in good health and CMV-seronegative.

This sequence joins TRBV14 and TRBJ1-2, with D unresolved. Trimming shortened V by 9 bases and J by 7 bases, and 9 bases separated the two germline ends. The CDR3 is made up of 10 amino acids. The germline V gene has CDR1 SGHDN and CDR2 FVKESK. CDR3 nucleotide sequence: TGTGCCAGAAACTCCCGTGGCTACACCTTC. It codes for CARNSRGYTF.

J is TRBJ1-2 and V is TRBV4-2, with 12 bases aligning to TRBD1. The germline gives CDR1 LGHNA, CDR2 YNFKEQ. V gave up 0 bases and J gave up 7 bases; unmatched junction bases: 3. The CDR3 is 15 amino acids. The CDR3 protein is CASSQDRDRGPGYTF. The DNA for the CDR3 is TGTGCCAGCAGCCAAGATAGGGACAGGGGGCCTGGCTACACCTTC.

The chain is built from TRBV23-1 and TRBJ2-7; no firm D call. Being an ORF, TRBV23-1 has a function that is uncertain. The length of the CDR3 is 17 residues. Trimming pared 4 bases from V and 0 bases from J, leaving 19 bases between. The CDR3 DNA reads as TGCGCCAGCAGTCCGCTTATACTTGCCCTCCTCTCCTACGAGCAGTACTTC. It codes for CASSPLILALLSYEQYF.

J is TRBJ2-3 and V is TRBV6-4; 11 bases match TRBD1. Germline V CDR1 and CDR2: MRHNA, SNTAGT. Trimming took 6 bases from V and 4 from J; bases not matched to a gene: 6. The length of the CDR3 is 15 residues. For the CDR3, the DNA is TGTGCCAGCAGCCCCGGGACAGGGGGACCAGATACGCAGTATTTT. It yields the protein CASSPGTGGPDTQYF.

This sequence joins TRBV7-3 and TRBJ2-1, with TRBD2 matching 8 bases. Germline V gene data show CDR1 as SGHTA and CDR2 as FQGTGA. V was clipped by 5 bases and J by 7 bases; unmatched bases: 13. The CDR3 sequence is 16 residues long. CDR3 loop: CASSPAGLAGGNEQFF. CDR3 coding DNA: TGTGCCAGCAGCCCAGCGGGGCTAGCGGGTGGGAATGAGCAGTTCTTC.

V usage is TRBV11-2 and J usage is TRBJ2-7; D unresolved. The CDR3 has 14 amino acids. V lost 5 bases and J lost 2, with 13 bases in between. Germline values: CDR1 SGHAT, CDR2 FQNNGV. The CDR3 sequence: CASSPYITAYEQYF. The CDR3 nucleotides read TGTGCCAGCAGCCCCTACATTACAGCCTACGAGCAGTACTTC. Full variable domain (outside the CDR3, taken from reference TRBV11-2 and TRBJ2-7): EAGVAQSPRYKIIEKRQSVAFWCNPISGHATLYWYQQILGQGPKLLIQFQNNGVVDDSQLPKDRFSAERLKGVDSTLKIQPAKLEDSAVYLCASSPYITAYEQYFGPGTRLTVT.

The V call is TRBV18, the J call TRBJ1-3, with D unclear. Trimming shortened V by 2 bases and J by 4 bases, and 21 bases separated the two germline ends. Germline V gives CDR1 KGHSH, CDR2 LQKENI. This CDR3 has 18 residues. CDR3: CASSPWLGAPDPGNTIYF. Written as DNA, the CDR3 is TGTGCCAGCTCACCATGGCTGGGCGCCCCAGATCCGGGAAACACCATATATTTT.

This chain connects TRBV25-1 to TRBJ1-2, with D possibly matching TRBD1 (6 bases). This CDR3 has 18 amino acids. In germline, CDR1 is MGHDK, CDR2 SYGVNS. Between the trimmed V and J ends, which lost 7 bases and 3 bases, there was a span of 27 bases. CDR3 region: CASTRSGHHSGGDYGYTF. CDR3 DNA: TGTGCCAGCACCCGATCGGGACACCACTCTGGGGGTGACTATGGCTACACCTTC.

The CDR3 coding sequence is TGTGCCAGCAGCTTAGCCGGTCTCAACACTGAAGCTTTCTTT. As protein: CASSLAGLNTEAFF. The rearrangement links TRBV11-2 to TRBJ1-1, with D hard to call. Trimming took off 1 base at V and 2 bases at J, with 8 bases between the two ends. Germline CDR1 reads SGHAT; CDR2 reads FQNNGV. This CDR3 has 14 residues.

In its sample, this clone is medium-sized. The DNA for the CDR3 is TGTGCCAGCAGTGAGGTAGCGGGATCCACAGATACGCAGTATTTT. Translated, it gives CASSEVAGSTDTQYF. The rearrangement joins TRBV6-4 to TRBJ2-3, with 8 bases identical to TRBD2. Per the germline V gene, CDR1 is MRHNA and CDR2 is SNTAGT. The CDR3 has 15 amino acids. Unmatched junction bases numbered 4, after V lost 3 bases and J lost 2 bases.

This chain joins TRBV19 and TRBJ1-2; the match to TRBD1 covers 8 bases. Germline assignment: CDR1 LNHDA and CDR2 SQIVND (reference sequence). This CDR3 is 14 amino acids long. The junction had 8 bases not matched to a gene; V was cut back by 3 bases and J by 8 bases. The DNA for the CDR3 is TGTGCCAGTAGTATGGTTGCAGGGGGCAACGGCTACACCTTC. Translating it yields CASSMVAGGNGYTF.

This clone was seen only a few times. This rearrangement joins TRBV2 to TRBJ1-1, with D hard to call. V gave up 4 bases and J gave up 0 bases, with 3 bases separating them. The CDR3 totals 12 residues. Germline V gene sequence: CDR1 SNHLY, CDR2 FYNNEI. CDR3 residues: CASSGMNTEAFF. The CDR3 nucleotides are TGTGCCAGCAGTGGTATGAACACTGAAGCTTTCTTT.